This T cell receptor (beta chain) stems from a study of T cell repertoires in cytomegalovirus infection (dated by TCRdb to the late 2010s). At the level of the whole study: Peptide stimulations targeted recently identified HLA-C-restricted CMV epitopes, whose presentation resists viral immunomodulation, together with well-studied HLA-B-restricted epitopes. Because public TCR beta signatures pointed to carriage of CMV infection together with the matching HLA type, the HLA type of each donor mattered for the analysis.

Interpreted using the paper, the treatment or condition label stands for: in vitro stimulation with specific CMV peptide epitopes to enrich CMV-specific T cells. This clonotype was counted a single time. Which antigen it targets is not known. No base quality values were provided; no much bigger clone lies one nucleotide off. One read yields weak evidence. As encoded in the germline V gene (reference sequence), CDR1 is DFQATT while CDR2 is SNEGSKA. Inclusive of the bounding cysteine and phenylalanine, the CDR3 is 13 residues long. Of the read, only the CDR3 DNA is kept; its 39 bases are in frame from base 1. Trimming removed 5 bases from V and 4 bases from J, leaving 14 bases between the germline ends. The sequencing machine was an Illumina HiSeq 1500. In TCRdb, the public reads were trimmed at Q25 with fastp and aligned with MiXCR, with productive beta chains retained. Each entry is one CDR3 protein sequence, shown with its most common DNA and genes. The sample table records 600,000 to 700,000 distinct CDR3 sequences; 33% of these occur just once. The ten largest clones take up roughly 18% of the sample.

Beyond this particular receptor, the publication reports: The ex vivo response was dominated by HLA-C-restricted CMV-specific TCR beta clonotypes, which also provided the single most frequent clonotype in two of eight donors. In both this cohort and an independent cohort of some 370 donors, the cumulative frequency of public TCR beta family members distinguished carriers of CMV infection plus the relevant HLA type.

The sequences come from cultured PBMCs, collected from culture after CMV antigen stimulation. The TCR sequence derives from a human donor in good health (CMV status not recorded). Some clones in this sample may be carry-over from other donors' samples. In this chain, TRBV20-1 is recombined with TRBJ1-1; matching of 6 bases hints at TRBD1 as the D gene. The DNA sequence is TGCAGTGCTGGGGTTGGAGGGGGCACTGAAGCTTTCTTT. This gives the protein CSAGVGGGTEAFF.